The rows below give T cell receptor beta chains drawn from one sample of a study of CD8 T cells in ankylosing spondylitis. MiXCR, run by TCRdb on the 5' RACE reads, gives a single entry per CDR3 protein. The table lists hundreds of thousands of distinct CDR3 sequences, 20% to 30% of them singletons. The specimen sequenced was blood, either unsorted or a sorted T cell fraction (not recorded which). The receptors come from a male donor with ankylosing spondylitis. Each CDR3 is given with its conserved first and last residue. D genes are given only for firm matches. Expanded clones are given a class, and other clones once, few, many or no size at all.

D	size	V	J	CDR3	DNA
.	few	TRBV27	TRBJ2-1	CASSGDPYNEQFF	TGTGCCAGCAGCGGGGACCCGTACAATGAGCAGTTCTTC
.	.	TRBV5-1	TRBJ2-1	CASSLQARQHEQFF	TGCGCCAGCAGCTTGCAAGCCAGGCAGCATGAGCAGTTCTTC
TRBD1	.	TRBV29-1	TRBJ2-3	CSAGDRGRTDTQYF	TGCAGCGCCGGGGACAGAGGGCGCACAGATACGCAGTATTTT
TRBD1	.	TRBV10-3	TRBJ2-1	CAISGPGGGSYNEQFF	TGTGCCATCAGTGGACCAGGGGGCGGATCCTACAATGAGCAGTTCTTC
.	.	TRBV14	TRBJ2-1	CASSQRQGSYNEQFF	TGTGCCAGCAGCCAACGGCAAGGCTCCTACAATGAGCAGTTCTTC
.	few	TRBV2	TRBJ2-7	CASKTRSARDEQYF	TGTGCCAGCAAGACCAGGTCAGCTAGGGACGAGCAGTACTTC
TRBD2	few	TRBV20-1	TRBJ2-5	CSASLAGSGVGETQYF	TGCAGTGCTAGCCTAGCGGGCTCAGGAGTGGGAGAGACCCAGTACTTC
.	many	TRBV24-1	TRBJ2-1	CATSDPGRDSYNEQFF	TGTGCCACCAGTGACCCGGGACGAGACTCCTACAATGAGCAGTTCTTC
TRBD2	few	TRBV13	TRBJ2-7	CASSFGGSGSEQYF	TGTGCCAGCAGCTTTGGCGGGAGTGGTTCCGAGCAGTACTTC
TRBD1	.	TRBV11-2	TRBJ1-2	CASSFDRVGYGYTF	TGTGCCAGCAGTTTCGACAGGGTCGGCTATGGCTACACCTTC
.	.	TRBV20-1	TRBJ2-7	CSARGVSHYEQYF	TGCAGTGCTAGAGGAGTATCCCACTACGAGCAGTACTTC
.	.	TRBV29-1	TRBJ1-1	CSAGGSGFTEAFF	TGCAGCGCCGGGGGGAGTGGGTTCACTGAAGCTTTCTTT
TRBD2	few	TRBV7-6	TRBJ2-3	CASSTGGPPDTQYF	TGTGCCAGCAGCACGGGGGGGCCGCCAGATACGCAGTATTTT
.	.	TRBV20-1	TRBJ1-2	CSARGDILQGLNGYTF	TGCAGTGCTAGAGGGGATATCTTACAGGGTTTGAACGGCTACACCTTC
.	.	TRBV12-3/TRBV12-4	TRBJ2-1	CASSASGIPRIDNEQFF	TGTGCCAGCAGTGCGTCCGGGATCCCTCGAATAGACAATGAGCAGTTCTTC
.	few	TRBV5-1	TRBJ2-5	CASSLAGLRNGETQYF	TGCGCCAGCAGCTTGGCCGGGCTCAGAAATGGAGAGACCCAGTACTTC
.	few	TRBV11-2	TRBJ1-2	CASTPIGPNYGYTF	TGTGCCAGCACCCCAATAGGGCCGAACTATGGCTACACCTTC
.	.	TRBV7-9	TRBJ2-4	CASSLAGGPGGIQYF	TGTGCCAGCAGCTTAGCGGGGGGGCCCGGTGGCATTCAGTACTTC
.	.	TRBV12-3/TRBV12-4	TRBJ2-2	CASSLPVTGELFF	TGTGCCAGCAGTTTACCAGTGACCGGGGAGCTGTTTTTT
.	few	TRBV6-1	TRBJ1-4	CASSEAWKGPLGEKLFF	TGTGCCAGCAGTGAAGCCTGGAAAGGCCCTCTTGGCGAAAAACTGTTTTTT
TRBD2	few	TRBV3-1	TRBJ2-1	CASSSGLAGFYNEQFF	TGTGCCAGCAGCAGCGGACTAGCGGGATTCTACAATGAGCAGTTCTTC
TRBD1	.	TRBV11-2	TRBJ1-6	CASSAEGTGYSPLHF	TGTGCCAGCAGCGCTGAGGGGACAGGTTATTCACCCCTCCACTTT
.	few	TRBV20-1	TRBJ1-5	CSARDRQGNQPQHF	TGCAGTGCTAGAGATAGGCAGGGCAATCAGCCCCAGCATTTT
.	.	TRBV12-3/TRBV12-4	TRBJ1-3	CASSLEVGGNTIYF	TGTGCCAGCAGTTTAGAGGTCGGTGGAAACACCATATATTTT
.	.	TRBV7-9	TRBJ2-1	CASSLGWVPYNEQFF	TGTGCCAGCAGCTTAGGGTGGGTGCCATACAATGAGCAGTTCTTC
.	few	TRBV7-9	TRBJ2-2	CASSGPPGHANTGELFF	TGTGCCAGCAGCGGGCCCCCGGGACACGCGAACACCGGGGAGCTGTTTTTT
.	few	TRBV2	TRBJ1-2	CASSAFNYGYTF	TGTGCCAGCAGTGCATTCAACTATGGCTACACCTTC
.	.	TRBV20-1	TRBJ2-1	CSARNRDVEQFF	TGCAGTGCTAGAAACAGGGATGTTGAGCAGTTCTTC
.	few	TRBV30	TRBJ2-2	CAWRGAVTGELFF	TGTGCCTGGAGAGGCGCCGTCACCGGGGAGCTGTTTTTT
TRBD1	once	TRBV9	TRBJ2-2	CASSSLRQGTGELFF	TGTGCCAGCAGCTCCCTCCGACAGGGGACCGGGGAGCTGTTTTTT
.	few	TRBV7-2	TRBJ2-5	CASSLHREETQYF	TGTGCCAGCAGCTTACACAGGGAAGAGACCCAGTACTTC
.	.	TRBV29-1	TRBJ1-1	CSVGRSTEAFF	TGCAGCGTGGGCCGGAGCACTGAAGCTTTCTTT
TRBD2	few	TRBV20-1	TRBJ2-5	CSAWTSGRAFETQYF	TGCAGTGCTTGGACTAGCGGGAGGGCCTTTGAGACCCAGTACTTC
TRBD2	.	TRBV7-2	TRBJ2-7	CASSLAALASTYEQYF	TGTGCCAGCAGCTTAGCGGCACTAGCGTCTACCTACGAGCAGTACTTC
.	.	TRBV6-4	TRBJ2-2	CASSDRGKSGELFF	TGTGCCAGCAGTGACAGGGGAAAGTCCGGGGAGCTGTTTTTT
.	many	TRBV24-1	TRBJ1-5	CATSESNQPQHF	TGTGCCACCAGTGAAAGCAATCAGCCCCAGCATTTT
.	.	TRBV19	TRBJ2-7	CASKLSRDAYEQYF	TGTGCCAGTAAACTCAGCCGGGATGCCTACGAGCAGTACTTC
.	many	TRBV7-2	TRBJ2-1	CASSLDGYNEQFF	TGTGCCAGCAGCTTAGACGGGTACAATGAGCAGTTCTTC
TRBD1	.	TRBV9	TRBJ2-5	CASSVARDSQETQYF	TGTGCCAGCAGCGTTGCGAGGGACAGTCAAGAGACCCAGTACTTC
.	.	TRBV5-1	TRBJ1-2	CASSLAMVTGPQWGYTF	TGCGCCAGCAGCTTGGCCATGGTAACAGGCCCACAGTGGGGCTACACCTTC
TRBD1	.	TRBV5-8	TRBJ2-5	CASSYDRVGTQYF	TGTGCCAGCAGCTACGACAGGGTGGGGACCCAGTACTTC
.	few	TRBV5-1	TRBJ2-7	CASSGLGTPTGEQYF	TGCGCCAGCAGCGGGCTTGGGACTCCTACGGGTGAGCAGTACTTC
.	.	TRBV7-9	TRBJ2-2	CASSLAQPTGELFF	TGTGCCAGCAGCTTAGCCCAACCTACCGGGGAGCTGTTTTTT
TRBD1	.	TRBV30	TRBJ2-1	CAWCTGADNEQFF	TGTGCCTGGTGCACAGGGGCGGACAATGAGCAGTTCTTC
.	few	TRBV6-5	TRBJ1-1	CASSYIGGRGTEAFF	TGTGCCAGCAGTTACATCGGGGGGCGAGGCACTGAAGCTTTCTTT
.	.	TRBV20-1	TRBJ2-1	CSARDFLTNEQFF	TGCAGTGCTAGAGATTTTCTGACTAATGAGCAGTTCTTC
.	many	TRBV5-1	TRBJ2-5	CASSLAPTETQYF	TGCGCCAGCAGCTTGGCCCCAACGGAGACCCAGTACTTC
.	few	TRBV15	TRBJ2-7	CATSMEKGFYEQYF	TGTGCCACCAGCATGGAGAAGGGTTTCTACGAGCAGTACTTC
.	.	TRBV10-3	TRBJ1-2	CAISERGGGYTF	TGTGCCATCAGTGAAAGGGGAGGTGGCTACACCTTC
.	few	TRBV28	TRBJ2-7	CASQGAGDRYEQYF	TGTGCCAGCCAGGGGGCGGGAGATAGGTACGAGCAGTACTTC
TRBD2	few	TRBV20-1	TRBJ2-5	CSARDLRLAGRETQYF	TGCAGTGCTAGAGATCTCCGGCTAGCGGGAAGGGAGACCCAGTACTTC
.	few	TRBV7-2	TRBJ2-1	CASSSSGQAYNEQFF	TGTGCCAGCAGCTCCTCTGGGCAGGCGTACAATGAGCAGTTCTTC
TRBD2	few	TRBV7-9	TRBJ2-7	CASSRPGLAEYEQYF	TGTGCCAGCAGTAGACCGGGACTAGCGGAATACGAGCAGTACTTC